A selection of T cell receptor beta chains follows, all from one sample in a study of blood T cell repertoires in COVID-19. TCRdb keeps only in-frame clones here, not all; method: immunoSEQ multiplex PCR. The sample includes tens of thousands of clones, 75% to 90% of them seen just once. Input material: peripheral blood. Receptors were obtained from a human donor in a cohort sampled during active COVID-19. Each CDR3 is given with its conserved first and last residue. The order of the fields is J gene, clone size, V gene, D gene, CDR3 protein, CDR3 DNA. D genes are given only for firm matches. Some rows mark clone size as missing; the rest say once, few, many or name a class of expanded clone.

TRBJ2-3	few	TRBV27	TRBD2	CASSFPTGTSGRAGGDTQYF	TGTGCCAGCAGTTTCCCCACCGGGACTAGCGGGAGGGCCGGTGGAGATACGCAGTATTTT
TRBJ2-7	few	TRBV29-1	.	CSVRRSSYEQYF	TGCAGCGTTAGGAGATCCTCCTACGAGCAGTACTTC
TRBJ1-1	.	TRBV11-3	.	CASSFQGGGYPEAFF	TGTGCCAGCAGCTTCCAAGGGGGGGGCTACCCTGAAGCTTTCTTT
TRBJ1-5	medium-sized	TRBV19	.	CASSIPSPGGWNQPQHF	TGTGCCAGTAGTATACCAAGCCCGGGGGGCTGGAATCAGCCCCAGCATTTT
TRBJ2-1	.	TRBV2	TRBD2	CASSRWTSGLYNEQFF	TGTGCCAGCAGCAGATGGACTAGCGGGTTATACAATGAGCAGTTCTTC
TRBJ2-1	.	TRBV10-3	.	CAIRGGPLIADNEQFF	TGTGCCATCAGAGGGGGCCCGTTGATAGCGGACAATGAGCAGTTCTTC
TRBJ2-1	.	TRBV7-2	.	CASSFLGASAIYNEQFF	TGTGCCAGCAGCTTCCTCGGAGCTTCGGCAATTTACAATGAGCAGTTCTTC
TRBJ2-7	.	TRBV30	.	CAWSSRPRGEQYF	TGTGCCTGGAGTTCCCGCCCCAGGGGCGAGCAGTACTTC
TRBJ1-3	.	TRBV19	.	CASSMMRYSGNTIYF	TGTGCCAGTAGTATGATGAGGTACTCTGGAAACACCATATATTTT
TRBJ2-7	.	TRBV12-3/TRBV12-4	.	CASSLGNYEQYF	TGTGCCAGCAGCCTCGGGAACTACGAGCAGTACTTC
TRBJ2-1	few	TRBV10-3	TRBD2	CAIGSLAGGYNEQFF	TGTGCCATCGGATCACTAGCGGGAGGGTACAATGAGCAGTTCTTC
TRBJ2-2	.	TRBV4-1	.	CASSQIGRGQGNTGELFF	TGCGCCAGCAGCCAAATCGGGAGGGGACAGGGGAACACCGGGGAGCTGTTTTTT
TRBJ1-5	.	TRBV6-6	TRBD1	CASSPTGGSSSNQPQHF	TGTGCCAGCAGTCCTACAGGGGGCTCCTCTAGCAATCAGCCCCAGCATTTT
TRBJ2-1	.	TRBV7-9	.	CASSPSQGGSYNEQFF	TGTGCCAGCAGCCCCTCTCAGGGTGGGTCCTACAATGAGCAGTTCTTC
TRBJ2-3	few	TRBV11-2	TRBD1	CASSLTGTELTDTQYF	TGTGCCAGCAGCCTAACCGGGACAGAACTCACAGATACGCAGTATTTT
TRBJ1-2	many	TRBV7-9	.	CASSLAPGNGYTF	TGTGCCAGCAGCTTAGCGCCAGGGAATGGCTACACCTTC
TRBJ1-5	.	TRBV6-1	.	CASSEEGLDNQPQHF	TGTGCCAGCAGTGAAGAGGGGTTGGACAATCAGCCCCAGCATTTT
TRBJ2-7	few	TRBV6-6	.	CASSRQAVSYEQYF	TGTGCCAGCAGTCGACAGGCCGTCTCCTACGAGCAGTACTTC
TRBJ2-7	.	TRBV2	.	CAGGSVYYEQYF	TGTGCCGGCGGATCTGTTTACTACGAGCAGTACTTC
TRBJ1-5	.	TRBV18	.	CASSPSRDQPQHF	TGTGCCAGCTCACCATCCCGCGATCAGCCCCAGCATTTT
TRBJ2-3	once	TRBV7-3	TRBD1	CASRLTGGHTDTQYF	TGTGCCAGCAGACTCACAGGGGGTCACACAGATACGCAGTATTTT
TRBJ2-7	.	TRBV28	.	CASSFRGLPHEQYF	TGTGCCAGCAGTTTCCGGGGTCTCCCTCACGAGCAGTACTTC
TRBJ1-5	.	TRBV28	.	CASIPGGNQPQHF	TGTGCCAGCATCCCGGGGGGCAATCAGCCCCAGCATTTT
TRBJ2-5	.	TRBV2	.	CASSEQGQETQYF	TGTGCCAGCAGTGAACAGGGCCAAGAGACCCAGTACTTC
TRBJ2-2	.	TRBV28	.	CASQEGPGPRRGGELFF	TGTGCCTCCCAAGAGGGCCCCGGCCCGCGAAGAGGCGGGGAGCTGTTTTTT
TRBJ1-1	.	TRBV6-1	.	CASSEAGGWVNTEAFF	TGTGCCAGCAGTGAAGCAGGAGGTTGGGTGAACACTGAAGCTTTCTTT
TRBJ2-3	.	TRBV19	.	CASSSRQIITDTQYF	TGTGCCAGTAGCTCCCGACAGATCATCACAGATACGCAGTATTTT
TRBJ1-6	.	TRBV2	.	CASSKNDQGLSPLHF	TGTGCCAGCAGTAAAAACGATCAGGGATTATCACCCCTCCACTTT
TRBJ1-2	.	TRBV5-1	TRBD1	CASSGQGALRGSGYTF	TGCGCCAGCTCGGGACAGGGGGCCCTGAGGGGATCTGGCTACACCTTC
TRBJ2-5	.	TRBV4-3	.	CASSQDRVVQYF	TGCGCCAGCAGCCAAGATCGGGTCGTTCAGTACTTC
TRBJ2-7	.	TRBV28	TRBD1	CASSLNLGDSRYF	TGTGCCAGCAGTTTAAATTTAGGGGACAGTAGGTACTTC
TRBJ2-3	.	TRBV5-8	TRBD2	CANSLGAGVRTDTQYF	TGTGCCAACAGCTTGGGTGCGGGAGTAAGAACAGATACGCAGTATTTT
TRBJ2-7	.	TRBV27	.	CASSFLGMGQSYEQYF	TGTGCCAGCAGTTTTCTGGGGATGGGACAATCCTACGAGCAGTACTTC
TRBJ1-5	.	TRBV18	TRBD1	CASSLTGTGQRNQPQHF	TGTGCCAGCTCACTGACCGGGACAGGGCAACGCAATCAGCCCCAGCATTTT
TRBJ1-2	.	TRBV2	.	CASSEVGRGGYTF	TGTGCCAGCAGTGAGGTAGGCCGCGGGGGCTACACCTTC
TRBJ1-3	.	TRBV18	.	CASSRQDSSGNTIYF	TGTGCCAGCTCACGACAGGACAGCTCTGGAAACACCATATATTTT
TRBJ2-6	once	TRBV5-1	TRBD1	CASSRSPTGAGANVLTF	TGCGCCAGCAGCCGCTCGCCGACAGGGGCTGGGGCCAACGTCCTGACTTTC
TRBJ1-2	.	TRBV28	.	CASSVNLGGYTF	TGTGCCAGCAGTGTCAATCTAGGTGGCTACACCTTC
TRBJ1-4	.	TRBV6-5	.	CASTGGWPNEKLFF	TGTGCCAGCACCGGAGGTTGGCCTAATGAAAAACTGTTTTTT
TRBJ2-1	.	TRBV5-1	TRBD2	CASSLGGTEQFF	TGCGCCAGCAGTCTGGGGGGGACTGAGCAGTTCTTC
TRBJ1-2	.	TRBV2	.	CASSEWGLNYGYTF	TGTGCCAGCAGTGAATGGGGCTTAAACTATGGCTACACCTTC
TRBJ1-1	once	TRBV6-5	.	CASSYSGLNTEAFF	TGTGCCAGCAGTTATTCGGGATTGAACACTGAAGCTTTCTTT